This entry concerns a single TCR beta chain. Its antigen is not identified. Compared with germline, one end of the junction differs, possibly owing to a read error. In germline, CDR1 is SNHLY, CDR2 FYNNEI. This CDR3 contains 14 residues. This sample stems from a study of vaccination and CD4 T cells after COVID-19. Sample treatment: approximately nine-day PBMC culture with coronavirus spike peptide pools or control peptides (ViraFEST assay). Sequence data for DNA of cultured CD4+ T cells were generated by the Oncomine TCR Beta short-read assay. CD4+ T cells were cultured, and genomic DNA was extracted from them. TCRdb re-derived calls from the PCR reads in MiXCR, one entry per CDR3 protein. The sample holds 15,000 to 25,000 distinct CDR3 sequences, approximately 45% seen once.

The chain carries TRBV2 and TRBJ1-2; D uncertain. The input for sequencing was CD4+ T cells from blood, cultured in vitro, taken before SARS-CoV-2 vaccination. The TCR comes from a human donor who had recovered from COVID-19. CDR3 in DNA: TGTGCCAGCAGTGAAGCGCTGGCGGACTATGGCTACACCTTT. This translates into CASSEALADYGYTF.